The clone carrying this TCR beta chain was detected only a few times. Its antigen is as yet unknown. V was clipped by 2 bases and J by 7 bases, with 15 bases between them. Germline CDR1 MNHEY, CDR2 SVGAGI. The CDR3 contains 15 residues. The record originates from a study of beta chain features in type 1 diabetes. The authors reverse transcribed all of the isolated RNA, so sequencing captured expressed TCRB transcripts. An average of approximately 3.4 million reads was obtained for naive, central memory and regulatory T cell samples. Sequencing was performed with immunoSEQ multiplex PCR; in TCRdb, only in-frame clones are kept and a portion is missing. Of about 650,000 clones detected, 9.5% to 15% appear once; the ten largest clones hold more than 0.1%. General observations from the study: In all four CD4+ subsets, TCRB CDR3 length was significantly, moderately reduced in type 1 diabetes.

The sequence was obtained from a man aged 25-45 years with type 1 diabetes. This chain links TRBV6-5 with TRBJ1-5; no reliable D call. What was sequenced was naive CD4+ T cells from blood. The CDR3, as DNA: TGTGCCAGCAGTTACAAAGGAGGAGGGATGCAGCCCCAGCATTTT. Amino acid sequence: CASSYKGGGMQPQHF.